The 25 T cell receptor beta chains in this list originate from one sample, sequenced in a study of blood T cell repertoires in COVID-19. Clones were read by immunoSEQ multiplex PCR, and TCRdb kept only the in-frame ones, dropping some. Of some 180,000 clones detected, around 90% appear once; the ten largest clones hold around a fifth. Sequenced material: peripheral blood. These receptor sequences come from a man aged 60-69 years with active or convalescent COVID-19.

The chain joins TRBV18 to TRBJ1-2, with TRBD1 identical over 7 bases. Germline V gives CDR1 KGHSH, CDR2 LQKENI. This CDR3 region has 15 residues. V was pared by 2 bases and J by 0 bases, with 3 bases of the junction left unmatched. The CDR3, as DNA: TGTGCCAGCTCACCAGGGACAGAGCCTAACTATGGCTACACCTTC. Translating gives CASSPGTEPNYGYTF.

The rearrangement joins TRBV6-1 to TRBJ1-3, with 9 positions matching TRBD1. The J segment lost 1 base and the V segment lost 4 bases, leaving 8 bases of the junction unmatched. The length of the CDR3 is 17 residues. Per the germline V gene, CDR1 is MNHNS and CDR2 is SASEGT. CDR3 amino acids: CASSVLQGANSGNTIYF. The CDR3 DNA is TGTGCCAGCAGTGTGCTACAGGGGGCTAATTCTGGAAACACCATATATTTT.

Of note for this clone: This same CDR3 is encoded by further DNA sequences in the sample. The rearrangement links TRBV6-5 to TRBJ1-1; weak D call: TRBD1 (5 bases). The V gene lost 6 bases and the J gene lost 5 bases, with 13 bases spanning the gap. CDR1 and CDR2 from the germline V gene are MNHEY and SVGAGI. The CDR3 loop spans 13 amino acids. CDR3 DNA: TGTGCCAGCAGCCCCCCGGGGGGGACTGAAGCTTTCTTT. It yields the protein CASSPPGGTEAFF.

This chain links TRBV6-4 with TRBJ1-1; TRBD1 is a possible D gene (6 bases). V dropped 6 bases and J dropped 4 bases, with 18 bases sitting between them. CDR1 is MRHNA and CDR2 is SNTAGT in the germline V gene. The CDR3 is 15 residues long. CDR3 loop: CASRRTNRVLTEAFF. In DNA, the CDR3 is TGTGCCAGCAGACGAACGAACAGGGTCCTCACTGAAGCTTTCTTT.

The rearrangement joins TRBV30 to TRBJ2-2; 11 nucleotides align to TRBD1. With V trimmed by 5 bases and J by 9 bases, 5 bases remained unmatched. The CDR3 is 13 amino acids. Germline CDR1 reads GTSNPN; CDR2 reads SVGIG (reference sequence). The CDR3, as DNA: TGTGCCTGGGGGGACAGGGGGAGGCGGGAGCTGTTTTTT. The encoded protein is CAWGDRGRRELFF.

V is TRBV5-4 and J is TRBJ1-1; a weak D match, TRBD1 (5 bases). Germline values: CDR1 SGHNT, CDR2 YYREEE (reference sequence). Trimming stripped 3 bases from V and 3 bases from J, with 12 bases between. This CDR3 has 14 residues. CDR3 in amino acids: CASSSVGGDTEAFF. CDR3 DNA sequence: TGTGCCAGCAGCTCGGTGGGGGGAGACACTGAAGCTTTCTTT.

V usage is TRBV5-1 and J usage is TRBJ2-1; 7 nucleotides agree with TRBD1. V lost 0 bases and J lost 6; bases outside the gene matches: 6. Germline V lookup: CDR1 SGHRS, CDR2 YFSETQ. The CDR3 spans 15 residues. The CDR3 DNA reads TGCGCCAGCAGCTTGGGGCAGGGGACAGTCAATGAGCAGTTCTTC. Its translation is CASSLGQGTVNEQFF.

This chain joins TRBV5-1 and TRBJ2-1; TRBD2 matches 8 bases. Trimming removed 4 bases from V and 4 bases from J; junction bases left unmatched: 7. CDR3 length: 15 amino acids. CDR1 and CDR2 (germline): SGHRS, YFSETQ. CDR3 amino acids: CASSPVAGSYNEQFF. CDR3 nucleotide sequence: TGCGCCAGCAGCCCCGTAGCGGGAAGTTACAATGAGCAGTTCTTC.

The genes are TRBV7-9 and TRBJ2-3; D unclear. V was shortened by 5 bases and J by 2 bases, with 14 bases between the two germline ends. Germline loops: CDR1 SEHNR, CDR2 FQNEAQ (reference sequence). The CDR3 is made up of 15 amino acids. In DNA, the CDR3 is TGTGCCAGCAGCCACCTGATGCGGAACACAGATACGCAGTATTTT. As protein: CASSHLMRNTDTQYF.

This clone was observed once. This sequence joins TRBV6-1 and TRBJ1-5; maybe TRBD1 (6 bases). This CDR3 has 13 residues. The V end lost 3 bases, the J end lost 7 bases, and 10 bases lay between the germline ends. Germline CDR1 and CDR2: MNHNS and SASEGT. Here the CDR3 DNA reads TGTGCCAGCAGTGAGGTCCAGGGGCAGCCCCAGCATTTT. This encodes CASSEVQGQPQHF.

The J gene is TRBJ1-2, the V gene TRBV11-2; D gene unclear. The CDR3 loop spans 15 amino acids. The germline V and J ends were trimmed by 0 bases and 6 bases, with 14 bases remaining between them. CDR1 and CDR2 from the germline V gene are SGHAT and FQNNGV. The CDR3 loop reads CASSLEFEVVDGYTF. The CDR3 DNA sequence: TGTGCCAGCAGCTTAGAGTTCGAGGTCGTCGATGGCTACACCTTC.

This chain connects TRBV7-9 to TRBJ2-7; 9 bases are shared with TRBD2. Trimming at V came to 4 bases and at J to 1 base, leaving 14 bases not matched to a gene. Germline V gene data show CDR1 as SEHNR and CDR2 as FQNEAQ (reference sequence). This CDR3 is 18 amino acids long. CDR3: CASSSGRLAGRPSYEQYF. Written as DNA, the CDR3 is TGTGCCAGCAGCTCAGGAAGGCTAGCGGGGAGACCGTCCTACGAGCAGTACTTC. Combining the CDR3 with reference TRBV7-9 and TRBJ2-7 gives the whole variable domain DTGVSQNPRHKITKRGQNVTFRCDPISEHNRLYWYRQTLGQGPEFLTYFQNEAQLEKSRLLSDRFSAERPKGSFSTLEIQRTEQGDSAMYLCASSSGRLAGRPSYEQYFGPGTRLTVT.

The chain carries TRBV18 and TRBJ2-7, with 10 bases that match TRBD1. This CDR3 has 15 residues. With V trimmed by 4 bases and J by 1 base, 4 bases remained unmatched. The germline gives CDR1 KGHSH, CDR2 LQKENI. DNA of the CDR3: TGTGCCAGCTCACGGGGGACAGGGGAGTCCTACGAGCAGTACTTC. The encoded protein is CASSRGTGESYEQYF.

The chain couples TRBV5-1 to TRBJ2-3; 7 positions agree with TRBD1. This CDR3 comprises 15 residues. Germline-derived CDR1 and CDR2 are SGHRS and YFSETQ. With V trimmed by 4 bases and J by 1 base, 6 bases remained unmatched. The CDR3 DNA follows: TGCGCCAGCAGCCCGGGACAGTGGGGCACAGATACGCAGTATTTT. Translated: CASSPGQWGTDTQYF.

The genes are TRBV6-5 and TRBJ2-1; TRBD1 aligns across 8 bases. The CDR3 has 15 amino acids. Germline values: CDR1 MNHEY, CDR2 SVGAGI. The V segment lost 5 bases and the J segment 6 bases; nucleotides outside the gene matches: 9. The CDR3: CASSPGQGRLNEQFF. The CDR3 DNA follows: TGTGCCAGCAGTCCCGGACAGGGAAGGCTCAATGAGCAGTTCTTC.

CDR3 bases: TGTGCCACCAGTGATTTCCCCGGGACAGCGAACACAGATACGCAGTATTTT. Its protein product is CATSDFPGTANTDTQYF. The V and J genes are TRBV24-1 and TRBJ2-3; TRBD1 matches at 7 bases. V lost 1 base and J lost 2; bases outside the gene matches: 8. The CDR3 loop spans 17 amino acids. Germline CDR1 reads KGHDR; CDR2 reads SFDVKD.

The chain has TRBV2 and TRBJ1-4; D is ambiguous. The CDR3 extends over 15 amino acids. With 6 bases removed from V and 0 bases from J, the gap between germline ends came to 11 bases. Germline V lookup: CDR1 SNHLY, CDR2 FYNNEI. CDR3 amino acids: CASRGSSATNEKLFF. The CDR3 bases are TGTGCCAGCAGAGGGAGTTCTGCAACTAATGAAAAACTGTTTTTT.

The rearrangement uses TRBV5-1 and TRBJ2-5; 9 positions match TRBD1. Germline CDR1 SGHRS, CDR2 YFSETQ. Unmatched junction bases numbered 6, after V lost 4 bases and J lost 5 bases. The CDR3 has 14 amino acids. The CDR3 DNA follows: TGCGCCAGCAGCACGCCCGGGACAGGGGAGACCCAGTACTTC. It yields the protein CASSTPGTGETQYF.

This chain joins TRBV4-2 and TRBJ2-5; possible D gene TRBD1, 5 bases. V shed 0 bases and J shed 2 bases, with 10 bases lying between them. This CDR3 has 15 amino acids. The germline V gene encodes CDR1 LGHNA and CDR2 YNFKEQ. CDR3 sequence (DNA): TGTGCCAGCAGCCAAGATCGGCCAGGGCAAGAGACCCAGTACTTC. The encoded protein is CASSQDRPGQETQYF.

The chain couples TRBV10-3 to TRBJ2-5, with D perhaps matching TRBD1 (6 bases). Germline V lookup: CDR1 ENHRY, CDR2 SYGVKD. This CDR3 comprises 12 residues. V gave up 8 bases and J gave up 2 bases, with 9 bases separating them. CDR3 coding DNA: TGTGCCATCCGGACAGAACAAGAGACCCAGTACTTC. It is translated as CAIRTEQETQYF.

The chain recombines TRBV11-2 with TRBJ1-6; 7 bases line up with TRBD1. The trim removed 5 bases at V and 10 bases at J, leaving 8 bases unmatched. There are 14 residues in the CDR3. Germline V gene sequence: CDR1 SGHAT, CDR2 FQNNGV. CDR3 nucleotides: TGTGCCAGCAGCATCGACAGGGTGGGATCACCCCTCCACTTT. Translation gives CASSIDRVGSPLHF.

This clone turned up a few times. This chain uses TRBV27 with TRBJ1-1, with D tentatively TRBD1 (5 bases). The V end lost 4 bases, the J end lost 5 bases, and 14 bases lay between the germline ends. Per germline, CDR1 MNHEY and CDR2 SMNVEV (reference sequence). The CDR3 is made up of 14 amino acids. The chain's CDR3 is CASSSQGEGTEAFF. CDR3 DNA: TGTGCCAGCAGTTCTCAAGGGGAAGGGACTGAAGCTTTCTTT.

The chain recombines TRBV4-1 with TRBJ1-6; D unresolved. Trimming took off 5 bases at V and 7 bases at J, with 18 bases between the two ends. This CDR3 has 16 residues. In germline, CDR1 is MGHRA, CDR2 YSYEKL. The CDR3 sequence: CASSKRRGEPNSPLHF. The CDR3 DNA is TGCGCCAGCAGCAAGAGGCGCGGGGAACCGAATTCACCCCTCCACTTT.

CDR3 residues: CSGEGVHEQYF. For the CDR3, the DNA is TGCAGTGGTGAAGGGGTTCACGAGCAGTACTTC. The rearrangement links TRBV20-1 to TRBJ2-7, with a weak D call TRBD1 (5 bases). Trimming took off 7 bases at V and 5 bases at J, with 12 bases between the two ends. Germline V lookup: CDR1 DFQATT, CDR2 SNEGSKA (reference sequence). This CDR3 region has 11 residues.

The CDR3 nucleotides are TGTGCCAGCTCACCAAGCACAGGGGGAATAGGTCCCCTCCACTTT. This gives the protein CASSPSTGGIGPLHF. This chain links TRBV18 with TRBJ1-6; 8 nucleotides align to TRBD1. The CDR3 sequence is 15 residues long. V shed 2 bases and J 13 bases; nucleotides not matched to a gene: 10. Germline lookup yields CDR1 KGHSH and CDR2 LQKENI.